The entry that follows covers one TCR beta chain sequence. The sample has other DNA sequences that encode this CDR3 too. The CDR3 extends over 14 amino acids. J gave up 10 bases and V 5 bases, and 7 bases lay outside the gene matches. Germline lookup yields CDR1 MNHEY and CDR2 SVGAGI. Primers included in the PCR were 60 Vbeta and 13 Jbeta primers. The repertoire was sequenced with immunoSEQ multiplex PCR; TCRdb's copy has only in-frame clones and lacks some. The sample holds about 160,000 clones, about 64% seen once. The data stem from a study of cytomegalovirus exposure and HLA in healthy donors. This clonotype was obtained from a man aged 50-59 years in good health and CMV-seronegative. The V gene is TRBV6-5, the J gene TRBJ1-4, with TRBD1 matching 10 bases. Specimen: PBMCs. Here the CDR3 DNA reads TGTGCCAGCAGTCCAGGACAGGGGGTACGAAAACTGTTTTTT. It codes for CASSPGQGVRKLFF.